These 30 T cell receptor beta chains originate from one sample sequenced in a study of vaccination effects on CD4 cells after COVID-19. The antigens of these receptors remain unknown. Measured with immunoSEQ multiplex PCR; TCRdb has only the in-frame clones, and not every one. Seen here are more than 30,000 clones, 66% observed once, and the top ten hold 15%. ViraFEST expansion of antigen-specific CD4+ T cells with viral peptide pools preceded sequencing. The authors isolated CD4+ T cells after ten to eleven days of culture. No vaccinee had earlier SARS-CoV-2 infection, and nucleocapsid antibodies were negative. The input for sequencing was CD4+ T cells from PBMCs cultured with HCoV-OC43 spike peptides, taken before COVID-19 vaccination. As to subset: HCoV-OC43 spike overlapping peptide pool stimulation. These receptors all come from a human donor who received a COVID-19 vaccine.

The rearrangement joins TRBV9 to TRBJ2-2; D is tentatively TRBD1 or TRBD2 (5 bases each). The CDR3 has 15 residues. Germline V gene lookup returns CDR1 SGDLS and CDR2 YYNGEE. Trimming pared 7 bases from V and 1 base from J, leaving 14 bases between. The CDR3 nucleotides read TGTGCCAGCTCTATTGGGACGGTGAACACCGGGGAGCTGTTTTTT. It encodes CASSIGTVNTGELFF.

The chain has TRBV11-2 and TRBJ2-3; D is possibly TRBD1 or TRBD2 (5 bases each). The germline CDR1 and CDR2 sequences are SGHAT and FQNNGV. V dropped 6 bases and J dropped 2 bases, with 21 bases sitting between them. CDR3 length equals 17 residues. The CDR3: CASRSARASPPTDTQYF. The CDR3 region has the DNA TGTGCCAGCAGGTCAGCCAGGGCTAGCCCTCCCACAGATACGCAGTATTTT. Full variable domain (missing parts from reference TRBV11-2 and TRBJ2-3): EAGVAQSPRYKIIEKRQSVAFWCNPISGHATLYWYQQILGQGPKLLIQFQNNGVVDDSQLPKDRFSAERLKGVDSTLKIQPAKLEDSAVYLCASRSARASPPTDTQYFGPGTRLTVL.

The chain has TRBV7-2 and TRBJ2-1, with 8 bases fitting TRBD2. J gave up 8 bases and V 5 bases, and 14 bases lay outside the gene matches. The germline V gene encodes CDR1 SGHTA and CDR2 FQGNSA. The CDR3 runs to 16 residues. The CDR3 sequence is CASSLSRGTRFHEQFF. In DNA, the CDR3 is TGTGCCAGCAGCCTCTCCCGCGGGACTAGATTCCATGAGCAGTTCTTC.

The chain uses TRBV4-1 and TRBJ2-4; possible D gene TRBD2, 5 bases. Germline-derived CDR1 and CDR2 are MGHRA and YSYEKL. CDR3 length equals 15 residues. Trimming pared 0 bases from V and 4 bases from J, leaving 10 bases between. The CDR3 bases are TGCGCCAGCAGCCAAGAGGGGAGTGGGAAAAACATTCAGTACTTC. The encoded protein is CASSQEGSGKNIQYF.

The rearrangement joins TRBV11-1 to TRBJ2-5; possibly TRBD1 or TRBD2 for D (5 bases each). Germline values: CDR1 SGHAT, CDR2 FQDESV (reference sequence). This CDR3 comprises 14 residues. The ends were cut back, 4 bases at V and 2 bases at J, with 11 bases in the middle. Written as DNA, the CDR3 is TGTGCCAGCAGCTCGGGACGCCTTCAAGAGACCCAGTACTTC. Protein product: CASSSGRLQETQYF.

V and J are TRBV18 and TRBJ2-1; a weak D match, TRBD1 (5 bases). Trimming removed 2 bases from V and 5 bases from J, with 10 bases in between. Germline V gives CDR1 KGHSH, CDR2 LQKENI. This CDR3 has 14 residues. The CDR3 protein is CASSPRTRDNEQFF. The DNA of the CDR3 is TGTGCCAGCTCACCAAGGACAAGGGACAATGAGCAGTTCTTC. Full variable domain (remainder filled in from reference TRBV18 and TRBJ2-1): NAGVMQNPRHLVRRRGQEARLRCSPMKGHSHVYWYRQLPEEGLKFMVYLQKENIIDESGMPKERFSAEFPKEGPSILRIQQVVRGDSAAYFCASSPRTRDNEQFFGPGTRLTVL.

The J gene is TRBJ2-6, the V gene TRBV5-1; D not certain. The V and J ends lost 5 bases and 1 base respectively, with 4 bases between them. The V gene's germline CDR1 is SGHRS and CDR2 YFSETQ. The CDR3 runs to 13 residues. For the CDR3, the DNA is TGCGCCAGCAGGGGTTCTGGGGCCAACGTCCTGACTTTC. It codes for CASRGSGANVLTF. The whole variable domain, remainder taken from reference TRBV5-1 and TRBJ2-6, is KAGVTQTPRYLIKTRGQQVTLSCSPISGHRSVSWYQQTPGQGLQFLFEYFSETQRNKGNFPGRFSGRQFSNSRSEMNVSTLELGDSALYLCASRGSGANVLTFGAGSRLTVL.

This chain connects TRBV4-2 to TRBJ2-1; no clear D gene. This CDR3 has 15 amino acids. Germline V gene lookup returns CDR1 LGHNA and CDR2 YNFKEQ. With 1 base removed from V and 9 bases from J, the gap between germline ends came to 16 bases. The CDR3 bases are TGTGCCAGCAGCCAAGGAGGAATCAGGACCAGTGAGCAGTTCTTC. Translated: CASSQGGIRTSEQFF.

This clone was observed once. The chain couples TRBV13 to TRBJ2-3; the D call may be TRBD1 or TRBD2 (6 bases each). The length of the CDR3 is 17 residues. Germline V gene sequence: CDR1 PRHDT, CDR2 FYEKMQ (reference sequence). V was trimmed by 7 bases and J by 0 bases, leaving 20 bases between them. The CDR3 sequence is CASTVVGGPASTDTQYF. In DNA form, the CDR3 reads TGTGCCAGCACCGTAGTCGGGGGCCCGGCTAGCACAGATACGCAGTATTTT.

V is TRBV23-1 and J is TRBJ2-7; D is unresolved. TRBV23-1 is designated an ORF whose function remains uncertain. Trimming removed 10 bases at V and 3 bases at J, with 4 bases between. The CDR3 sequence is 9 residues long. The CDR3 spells CAIYYEQYF. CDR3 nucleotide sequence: TGCGCCATATACTACGAGCAGTACTTC.

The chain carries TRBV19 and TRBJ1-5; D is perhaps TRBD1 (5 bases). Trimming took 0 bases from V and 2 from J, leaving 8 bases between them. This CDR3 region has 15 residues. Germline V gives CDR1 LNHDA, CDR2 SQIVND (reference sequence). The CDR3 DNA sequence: TGTGCCAGTAGTATAGACCCCAGGGGCAATCAGCCCCAGCATTTT. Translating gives CASSIDPRGNQPQHF.

In DNA, the CDR3 is TGCAGCGTTGTTCCCCAGAGCTCCTACAATGAGCAGTTCTTC. Its protein is CSVVPQSSYNEQFF. The chain is built from TRBV29-1 and TRBJ2-1; D remains unclear. The length of the CDR3 is 14 residues. The germline V gene encodes CDR1 SQVTM and CDR2 ANQGSEA. Trimming took 4 bases from V and 0 from J, leaving 10 bases between them.

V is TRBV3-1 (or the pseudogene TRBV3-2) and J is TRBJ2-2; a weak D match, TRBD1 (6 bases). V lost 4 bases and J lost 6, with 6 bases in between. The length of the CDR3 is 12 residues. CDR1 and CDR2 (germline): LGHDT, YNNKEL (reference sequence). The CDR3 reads CASSPGAGELFF. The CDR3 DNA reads TGTGCCAGCAGCCCAGGGGCCGGGGAGCTGTTTTTT.

The CDR3 DNA reads as TGTGCCAGCAGCCAAGTTTATGGGGCACGAAGATCAGATACGCAGTATTTT. It yields the protein CASSQVYGARRSDTQYF. This rearrangement joins TRBV3-1 (or the pseudogene TRBV3-2) to TRBJ2-3; D may be TRBD1 (5 bases). Germline V lookup: CDR1 LGHDT, CDR2 YNNKEL (reference sequence). CDR3 length: 17 residues. V gave up 1 base and J gave up 4 bases, with 18 bases separating them.

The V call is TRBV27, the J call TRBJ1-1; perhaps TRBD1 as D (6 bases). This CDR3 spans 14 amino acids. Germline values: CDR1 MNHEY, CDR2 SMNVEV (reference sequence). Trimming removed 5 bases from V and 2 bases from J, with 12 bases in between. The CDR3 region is CASSATRGNTEAFF. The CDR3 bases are TGTGCCAGCAGTGCCACCAGGGGAAACACTGAAGCTTTCTTT.

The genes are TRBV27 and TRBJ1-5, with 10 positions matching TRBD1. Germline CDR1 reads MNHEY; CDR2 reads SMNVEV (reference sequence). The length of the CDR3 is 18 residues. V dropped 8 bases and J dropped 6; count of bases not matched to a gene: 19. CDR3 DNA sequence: TGTGCCAGCGGATACCGGGACAGGGGTCTGAATGTCGGTCAGCCCCAGCATTTT. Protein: CASGYRDRGLNVGQPQHF.

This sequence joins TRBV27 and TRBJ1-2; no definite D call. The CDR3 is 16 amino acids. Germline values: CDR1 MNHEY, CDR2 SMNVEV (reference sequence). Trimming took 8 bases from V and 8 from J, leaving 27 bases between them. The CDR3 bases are TGTGCCAGCCAACCTTCTTGGGCAGGAAACATTCGGGGCTACACCTTC. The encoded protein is CASQPSWAGNIRGYTF.

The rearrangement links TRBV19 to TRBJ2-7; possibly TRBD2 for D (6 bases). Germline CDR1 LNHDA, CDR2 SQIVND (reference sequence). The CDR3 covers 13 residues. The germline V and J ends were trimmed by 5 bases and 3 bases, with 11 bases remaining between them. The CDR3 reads CASSEVEGYEQYF. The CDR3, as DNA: TGTGCCAGTAGTGAAGTGGAGGGCTACGAGCAGTACTTC.

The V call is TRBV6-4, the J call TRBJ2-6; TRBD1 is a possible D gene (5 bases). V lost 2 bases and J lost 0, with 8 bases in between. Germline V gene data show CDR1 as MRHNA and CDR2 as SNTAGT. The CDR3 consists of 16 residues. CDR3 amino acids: CASSDGHHSGANVLTF. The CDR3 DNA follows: TGTGCCAGCAGTGACGGACATCACTCTGGGGCCAACGTCCTGACTTTC.

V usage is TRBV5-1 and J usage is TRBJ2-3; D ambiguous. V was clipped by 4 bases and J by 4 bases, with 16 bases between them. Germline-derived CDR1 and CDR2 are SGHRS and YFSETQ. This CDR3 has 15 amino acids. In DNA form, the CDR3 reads TGCGCCAGCAGCGACGGGTCCCTCGCGGCAGATACGCAGTATTTT. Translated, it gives CASSDGSLAADTQYF.

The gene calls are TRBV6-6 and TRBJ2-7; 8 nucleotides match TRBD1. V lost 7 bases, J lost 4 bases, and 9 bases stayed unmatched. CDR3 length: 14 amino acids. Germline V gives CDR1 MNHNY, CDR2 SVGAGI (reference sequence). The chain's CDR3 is CASIDRGSSYEQYF. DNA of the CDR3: TGTGCCAGCATAGACAGGGGTTCTTCGTACGAGCAGTACTTC.

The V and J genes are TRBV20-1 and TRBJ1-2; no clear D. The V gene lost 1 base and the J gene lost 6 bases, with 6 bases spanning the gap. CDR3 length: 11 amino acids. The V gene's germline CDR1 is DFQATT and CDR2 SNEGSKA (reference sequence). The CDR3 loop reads CSARVYNGYTF. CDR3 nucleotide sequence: TGCAGTGCTAGAGTTTATAATGGCTACACCTTC.

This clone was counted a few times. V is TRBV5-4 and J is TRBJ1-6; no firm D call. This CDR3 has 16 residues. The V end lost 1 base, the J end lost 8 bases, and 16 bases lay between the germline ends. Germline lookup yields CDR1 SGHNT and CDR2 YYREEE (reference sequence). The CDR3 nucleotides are TGTGCCAGCAGCTTGTCCGCCAGTAGCCCTCATTCACCCCTCCACTTT. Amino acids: CASSLSASSPHSPLHF. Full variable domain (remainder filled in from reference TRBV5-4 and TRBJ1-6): ETGVTQSPTHLIKTRGQQVTLRCSSQSGHNTVSWYQQALGQGPQFIFQYYREEENGRGNFPPRFSGLQFPNYSSELNVNALELDDSALYLCASSLSASSPHSPLHFGNGTRLTVT.

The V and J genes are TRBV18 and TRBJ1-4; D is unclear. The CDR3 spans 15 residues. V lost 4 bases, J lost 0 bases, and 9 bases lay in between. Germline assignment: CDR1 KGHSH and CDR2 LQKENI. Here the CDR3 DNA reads TGTGCCAGCTCACGGAGCACCGCAACTAATGAAAAACTGTTTTTT. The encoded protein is CASSRSTATNEKLFF.

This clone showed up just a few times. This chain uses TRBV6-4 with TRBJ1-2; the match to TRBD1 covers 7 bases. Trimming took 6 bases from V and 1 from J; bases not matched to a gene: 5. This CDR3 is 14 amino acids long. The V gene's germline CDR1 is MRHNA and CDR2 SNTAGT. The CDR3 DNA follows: TGTGCCAGCAGCCCAACAGGGGTTAACTATGGCTACACCTTC. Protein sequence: CASSPTGVNYGYTF.

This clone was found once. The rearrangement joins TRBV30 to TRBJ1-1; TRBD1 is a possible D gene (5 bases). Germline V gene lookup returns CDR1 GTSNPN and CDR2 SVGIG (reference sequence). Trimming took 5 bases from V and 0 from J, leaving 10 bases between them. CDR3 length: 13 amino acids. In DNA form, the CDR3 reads TGTGCCTGGGAAGGGACCGTGAACACTGAAGCTTTCTTT. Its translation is CAWEGTVNTEAFF. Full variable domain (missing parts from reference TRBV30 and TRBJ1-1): SQTIHQWPATLVQPVGSPLSLECTVEGTSNPNLYWYRQAAGRGLQLLFYSVGIGQISSEVPQNLSASRPQDRQFILSSKKLLLSDSGFYLCAWEGTVNTEAFFGQGTRLTVV.

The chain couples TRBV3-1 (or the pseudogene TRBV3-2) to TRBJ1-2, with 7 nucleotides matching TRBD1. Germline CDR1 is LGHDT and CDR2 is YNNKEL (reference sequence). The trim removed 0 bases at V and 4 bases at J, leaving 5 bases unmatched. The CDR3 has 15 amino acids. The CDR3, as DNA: TGTGCCAGCAGCCAAGATACGGGACAGCGCTATGGCTACACCTTC. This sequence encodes CASSQDTGQRYGYTF.

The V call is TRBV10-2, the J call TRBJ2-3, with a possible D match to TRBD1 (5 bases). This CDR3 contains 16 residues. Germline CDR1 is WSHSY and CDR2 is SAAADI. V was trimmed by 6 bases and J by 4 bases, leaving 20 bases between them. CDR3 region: CASSLGSAVGADTQYF. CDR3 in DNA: TGCGCCAGCAGCTTGGGGTCGGCGGTAGGGGCAGATACGCAGTATTTT.

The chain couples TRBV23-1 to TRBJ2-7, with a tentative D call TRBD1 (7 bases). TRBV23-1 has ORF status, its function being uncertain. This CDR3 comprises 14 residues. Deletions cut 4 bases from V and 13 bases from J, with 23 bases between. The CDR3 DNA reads TGCGCCAGCAGTCTCGGGGGACAGCCTACCTCGGGTTACTTC. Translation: CASSLGGQPTSGYF.

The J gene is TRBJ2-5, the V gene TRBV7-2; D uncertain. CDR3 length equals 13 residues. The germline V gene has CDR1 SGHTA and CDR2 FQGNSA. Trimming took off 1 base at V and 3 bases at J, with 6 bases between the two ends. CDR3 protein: CASSLGLKETQYF. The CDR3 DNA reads TGTGCCAGCAGCTTAGGGCTTAAAGAGACCCAGTACTTC.